The next 8 T cell receptor beta chains were all read from a single sample in a study of Ad26.COV2.S vaccination and SARS-CoV-2 variants. Using immunoSEQ multiplex PCR, the repertoire was profiled, and TCRdb retains in-frame clones only, with some absent. Of about 450,000 clones listed, approximately 89% are singletons. Described treatment: over 15 received Ad26.COV2.S at low or high dose, single or two shots; about 5 received placebo; per-sample allocation not given. Repertoires come from day 63 after the first vaccine or placebo injection. Specimen: peripheral blood, collected in a trial of Ad26.COV2.S vaccine versus placebo. The receptors here all came from a person aged 18 to 59 who received the Ad26.COV2.S COVID-19 vaccine or a placebo.

The rearrangement uses TRBV18 and TRBJ1-3, with TRBD1 matching over 7 bases. V was clipped by 3 bases and J by 2 bases; unmatched bases: 4. Germline V gene lookup returns CDR1 KGHSH and CDR2 LQKENI. The CDR3 has 15 residues. The CDR3 bases are TGTGCCAGCTCACCGGATGGGACAGCTGGAAACACCATATATTTT. This encodes CASSPDGTAGNTIYF.

V is TRBV7-6 and J is TRBJ1-1, with D tentatively TRBD1 (6 bases). V lost 6 bases, J lost 4 bases, and 12 bases lay in between. Germline CDR1 and CDR2: SGHVS and FNYEAQ. CDR3 size: 13 residues. CDR3 sequence reads: CASRSTGFTEAFF. In DNA, the CDR3 is TGTGCCAGCAGATCAACAGGGTTCACTGAAGCTTTCTTT. Variable domain in full (rest from reference TRBV7-6 and TRBJ1-1): GAGVSQSPRYKVTKRGQDVALRCDPISGHVSLYWYRQALGQGPEFLTYFNYEAQQDKSGLPNDRFSAERPEGSISTLTIQRTEQRDSAMYRCASRSTGFTEAFFGQGTRLTVV.

V usage is TRBV9 and J usage is TRBJ2-2; 9 bases line up with TRBD2. CDR1 is SGDLS, CDR2 YYNGEE, per germline. CDR3 length: 18 amino acids. V lost 4 bases, J lost 1 base, and 11 bases stayed unmatched. CDR3 DNA: TGTGCCAGCAGCTCTTCTGGCGGGGGGGCGAGGAACACCGGGGAGCTGTTTTTT. Amino acids: CASSSSGGGARNTGELFF.

The chain links TRBV28 to TRBJ2-7; either TRBD1 or TRBD2 may fit D (6 bases each). Trimming took off 6 bases at V and 0 bases at J, with 18 bases between the two ends. The germline V gene has CDR1 MDHEN and CDR2 SYDVKM. The CDR3 length is 16 residues. CDR3 in DNA: TGTGCCAGCAGGGGTAGGGGGGTCCCCCGCTCCTACGAGCAGTACTTC. Translating it yields CASRGRGVPRSYEQYF. The variable domain in full, completed from reference TRBV28 and TRBJ2-7, reads DVKVTQSSRYLVKRTGEKVFLECVQDMDHENMFWYRQDPGLGLRLIYFSYDVKMKEKGDIPEGYSVSREKKERFSLILESASTNQTSMYLCASRGRGVPRSYEQYFGPGTRLTVT.

The rearrangement joins TRBV7-8 to TRBJ2-3; possibly TRBD1 for D (5 bases). The CDR3 has 15 amino acids. V lost 3 bases to trimming and J lost 2 bases, with 12 bases between them. Germline CDR1 and CDR2: SGHVS and FQNEAQ. CDR3 coding DNA: TGTGCCAGCAGCTTGCGTCGACAGTACACAGATACGCAGTATTTT. Translation gives CASSLRRQYTDTQYF.

The chain uses TRBV10-1 and TRBJ2-2; 7 bases align to TRBD2. The CDR3 is 18 amino acids. V trimming: 0 bases; J trimming: 5 bases; junction bases outside the gene matches: 12. Germline CDR1 reads WNHNN; CDR2 reads SYGVQD (reference sequence). CDR3 DNA: TGCGCCAGCAGTGAGTCTAGTAAGGGAGGGGATGCGACCGGGGAGCTGTTTTTT. It yields the protein CASSESSKGGDATGELFF.

As for this clone: This likely comes from a read error, as the CDR3 has no conserved phenylalanine or tryptophan at its end. It is unclear where the CDR3 begins or ends on the DNA, so no DNA is shown, and the CDR3 is as TCRdb lists it. The chain uses TRBV21-1 and TRBJ2-7; the table assigns TRBD2, which was not confirmed against the DNA. TRBV21-1 is shown as a pseudogene. With termini counted, the CDR3 has 8 amino acids. CDR3 residues: CASSEEGS.

The gene calls are TRBV11-2 and TRBJ2-2, with D possibly being TRBD1 or TRBD2 (5 bases each). Between the trimmed V and J ends, which lost 4 bases and 4 bases, there was a span of 19 bases. The CDR3 loop spans 17 amino acids. Germline CDR1 reads SGHAT; CDR2 reads FQNNGV. Here the CDR3 reads CASSSSRGWGPTGELFF. The CDR3 DNA sequence: TGTGCCAGCAGCTCCTCCCGGGGCTGGGGACCCACCGGGGAGCTGTTTTTT.